These T cell receptor beta chains were read from a single sample in a study of blood T cell repertoires in COVID-19. Sequenced by immunoSEQ multiplex PCR; TCRdb stores in-frame clones only, minus some. This table has 100,000 or so clones, 60% to 80% appearing once. The sequencing input was peripheral blood. The receptors originated from a man aged 55 to 70 with active or convalescent COVID-19. Both conserved end residues are part of each CDR3. The D gene is left open where the match is weak. Part of the rows lack a size; the others show once, few, many or a class for expanded clones.

j_gene | abundance | d_gene | v_gene | CDR3aa | CDR3nt
TRBJ2-7 | NA | TRBD2 | TRBV15 | CATSAGREAMKEQYF | TGTGCCACCAGCGCGGGGCGGGAGGCTATGAAGGAGCAGTACTTC
TRBJ1-2 | NA | NA | TRBV19 | CASSIGVDNYGYTF | TGTGCCAGTAGTATCGGGGTTGACAACTATGGCTACACCTTC
TRBJ2-1 | NA | NA | TRBV15 | CATSRGRNEQFF | TGTGCCACCAGCAGGGGCCGCAATGAGCAGTTCTTC
TRBJ1-6 | once | TRBD1 | TRBV30 | CAWKGGLGSSPLHF | TGTGCCTGGAAAGGGGGCTTGGGTAGTTCACCCCTCCACTTT
TRBJ2-1 | NA | TRBD2 | TRBV11-2 | CASSLGDYGIVEQFF | TGTGCCAGCAGCTTAGGGGACTACGGGATTGTTGAGCAGTTCTTC
TRBJ1-1 | NA | TRBD1 | TRBV11-3 | CASSSRTGRDEAFF | TGTGCCAGCAGCTCCAGGACAGGGAGAGATGAAGCTTTCTTT
TRBJ2-3 | NA | TRBD2 | TRBV13 | CASSFSLAGGLVSTDTQYF | TGTGCCAGCAGCTTTTCCCTAGCGGGAGGGCTCGTTAGCACAGATACGCAGTATTTT
TRBJ2-1 | NA | TRBD2 | TRBV19 | CASSTGTSGSNEQFF | TGTGCCAGTAGTACCGGGACTAGCGGGAGTAATGAGCAGTTCTTC
TRBJ1-1 | NA | NA | TRBV19 | CASSMFQPRAEAFF | TGTGCCAGTAGTATGTTTCAACCCCGGGCTGAAGCTTTCTTT
TRBJ2-3 | NA | NA | TRBV5-1 | CASSLTGGDTDTQYF | TGCGCCAGCAGCTTAACAGGGGGGGACACAGATACGCAGTATTTT
TRBJ1-1 | NA | NA | TRBV4-1 | CASSQDLQGGTEAFF | TGCGCCAGCAGCCAAGATCTGCAGGGAGGGACTGAAGCTTTCTTT
TRBJ2-4 | NA | NA | TRBV30 | CAWSVHPLAKNIQYF | TGTGCCTGGAGTGTACATCCGCTAGCCAAAAACATTCAGTACTTC
TRBJ1-5 | NA | TRBD1 | TRBV6-5 | CASSDTGGQPQHF | TGTGCCAGCAGCGACACAGGGGGTCAGCCCCAGCATTTT
TRBJ1-2 | NA | NA | TRBV30 | CAWSTGRGNYGYTF | TGTGCCTGGAGTACAGGGAGGGGTAACTATGGCTACACCTTC
TRBJ2-3 | NA | TRBD2 | TRBV7-2 | CASSQSGRTDTQYF | TGTGCCAGCAGCCAAAGCGGGAGGACAGATACGCAGTATTTT
TRBJ1-5 | NA | TRBD1 | TRBV5-4 | CASSLDRGGQPQHF | TGTGCCAGCAGCTTGGACAGGGGGGGTCAGCCCCAGCATTTT